This T cell receptor (beta chain) is drawn from a study of cytomegalovirus exposure and HLA in healthy donors. Turning to the study itself: Early release data held 85 million to 95 million unique TCRs from HLA-typed donors. Study-wide findings and caveats: Excluded were some V segments that proved indistinguishable, including TRBV6-2 and TRBV6-3. Likely technical artifact: a cluster of highly shared sequence variants. Further analysis was carried out later, and it showed several of the most significant clusters appearing linked to common viral pathogens.

The PCR contained 60 Vbeta and 13 Jbeta primers. This table comes from immunoSEQ multiplex PCR, and its TCRdb copy is limited to in-frame clones, with some not included. Counted here are about 140,000 clones, around three quarters occurring once; the ten biggest clones make up about 1%. This clone is a singleton in its sample. Its antigen remains unknown. V shed 7 bases and J shed 4 bases, with 17 bases lying between them. Germline CDR1 and CDR2: SEHNR and FQNEAQ (reference sequence). The CDR3 extends over 15 amino acids. This chain joins TRBV7-9 and TRBJ2-1, with D possibly matching TRBD2 (6 bases). The sample taken for sequencing was PBMCs. The source of this sequence is a man between 18 and 35 years old in good health and CMV-seronegative. The CDR3 nucleotides are TGTGCCAGCACCAGCCTCGGAGGGACTTACAATGAGCAGTTCTTC. This gives the protein CASTSLGGTYNEQFF.